This T cell receptor beta chain was identified in a study of cytomegalovirus exposure and HLA in healthy donors. Comments on this clone: What it binds is not known. This sample also contains other DNA sequences that code for the same CDR3.

Vbeta (60) and Jbeta (13) primers were used in the PCR. Original analysis: A later analysis counted approximately 88 million unique TCR beta chains, some 11 million shared. Method: immunoSEQ multiplex PCR; TCRdb's copy keeps in-frame clones and lacks some. For V, J and clone size, that table is used; D and trimming come from the DNA. This table has 170,000 or so clones, 65% to 85% appearing once. The germline V gene has CDR1 MNHNS and CDR2 SASEGT. J was trimmed by 5 bases and V by 6 bases; bases with no gene match: 8. The CDR3 is made up of 15 amino acids. Study results and caveats: A later analysis linked a missense DCLRE1C variant to TCR beta V- and J-gene trimming. Rarity held for most TCR sequences, but there were some public TCRs that occurred in many donors.

The sample consisted of PBMCs. This clonotype originated in a woman between 45 and 65 years old in good health and CMV-seropositive. The V gene is TRBV6-1, the J gene TRBJ1-5; TRBD1 agrees at 9 bases. CDR3 in amino acids: CASRRGTGRDQPQHF. CDR3 bases: TGTGCCAGCAGGAGGGGGACAGGGAGAGATCAGCCCCAGCATTTT.